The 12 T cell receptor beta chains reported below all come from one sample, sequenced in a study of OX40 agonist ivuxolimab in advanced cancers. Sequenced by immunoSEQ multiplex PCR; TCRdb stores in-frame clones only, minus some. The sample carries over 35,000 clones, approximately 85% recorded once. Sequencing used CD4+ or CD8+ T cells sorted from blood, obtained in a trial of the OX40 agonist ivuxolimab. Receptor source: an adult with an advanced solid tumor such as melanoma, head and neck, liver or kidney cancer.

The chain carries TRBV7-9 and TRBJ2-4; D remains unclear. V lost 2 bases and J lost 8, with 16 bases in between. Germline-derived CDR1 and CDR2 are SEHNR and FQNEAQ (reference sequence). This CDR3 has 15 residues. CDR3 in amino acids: CASSLQALSGDIQYF. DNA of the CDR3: TGTGCCAGCAGCTTACAGGCTCTAAGTGGGGACATTCAGTACTTC.

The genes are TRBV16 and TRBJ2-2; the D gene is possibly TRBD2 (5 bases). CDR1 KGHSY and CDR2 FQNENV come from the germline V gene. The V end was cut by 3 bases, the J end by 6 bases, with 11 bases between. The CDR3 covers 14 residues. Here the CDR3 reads CASSHGGNAGELFF. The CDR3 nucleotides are TGTGCCAGCAGCCACGGAGGAAACGCCGGGGAGCTGTTTTTT.

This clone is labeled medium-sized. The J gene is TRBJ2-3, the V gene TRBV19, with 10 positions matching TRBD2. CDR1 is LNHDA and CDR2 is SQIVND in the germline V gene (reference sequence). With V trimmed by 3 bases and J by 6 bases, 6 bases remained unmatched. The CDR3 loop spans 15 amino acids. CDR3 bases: TGTGCCAGTAGTATGTCTAGCGGGAGTTTTGATACGCAGTATTTT. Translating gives CASSMSSGSFDTQYF.

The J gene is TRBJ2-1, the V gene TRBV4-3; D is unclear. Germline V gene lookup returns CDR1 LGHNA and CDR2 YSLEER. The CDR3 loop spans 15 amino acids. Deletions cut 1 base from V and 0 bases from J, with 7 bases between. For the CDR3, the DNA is TGCGCCAGCAGCCAAGTAGATAGCTCCTACAATGAGCAGTTCTTC. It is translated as CASSQVDSSYNEQFF.

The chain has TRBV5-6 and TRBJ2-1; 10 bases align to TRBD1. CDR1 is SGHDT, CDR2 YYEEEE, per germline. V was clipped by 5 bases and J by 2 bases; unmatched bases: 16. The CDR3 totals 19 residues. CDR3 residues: CASRGSLVDRGLPYNEQFF. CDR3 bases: TGTGCCAGCAGGGGATCTTTGGTAGACAGGGGGCTTCCCTACAATGAGCAGTTCTTC.

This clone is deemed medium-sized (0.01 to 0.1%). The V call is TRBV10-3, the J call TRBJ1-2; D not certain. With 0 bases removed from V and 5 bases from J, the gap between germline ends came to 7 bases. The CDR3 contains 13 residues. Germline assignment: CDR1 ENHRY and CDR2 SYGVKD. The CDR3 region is CAISESGYYGYTF. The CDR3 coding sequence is TGTGCCATCAGTGAGTCTGGGTATTATGGCTACACCTTC.

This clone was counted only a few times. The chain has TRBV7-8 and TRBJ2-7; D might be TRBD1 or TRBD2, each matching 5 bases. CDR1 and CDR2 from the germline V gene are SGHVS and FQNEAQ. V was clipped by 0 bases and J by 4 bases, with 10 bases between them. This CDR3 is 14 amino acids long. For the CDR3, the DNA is TGTGCCAGCAGCTTAGCGGGGGTGGGTTACGAGCAGTACTTC. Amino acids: CASSLAGVGYEQYF.

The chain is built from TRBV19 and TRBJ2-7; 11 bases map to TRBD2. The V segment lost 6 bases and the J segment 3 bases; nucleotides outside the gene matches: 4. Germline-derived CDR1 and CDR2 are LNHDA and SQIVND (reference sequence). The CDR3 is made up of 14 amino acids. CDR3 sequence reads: CASRDGTSGYEQYF. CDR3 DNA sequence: TGTGCCAGTAGGGATGGGACTAGCGGCTACGAGCAGTACTTC.

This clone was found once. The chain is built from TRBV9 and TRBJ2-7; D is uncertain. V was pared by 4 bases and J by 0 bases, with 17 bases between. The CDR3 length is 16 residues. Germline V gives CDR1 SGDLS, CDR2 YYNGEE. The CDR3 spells CASSLRSHASSYEQYF. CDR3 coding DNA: TGTGCCAGCAGCCTCCGCTCTCACGCGAGCTCCTACGAGCAGTACTTC.

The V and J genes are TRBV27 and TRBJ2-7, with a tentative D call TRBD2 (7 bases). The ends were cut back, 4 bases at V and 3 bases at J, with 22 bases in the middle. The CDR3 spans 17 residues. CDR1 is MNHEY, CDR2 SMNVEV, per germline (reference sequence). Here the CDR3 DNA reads TGTGCCAGCAGTTCCAGGACAGTGGAGGGGACTAACTACGAGCAGTACTTC. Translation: CASSSRTVEGTNYEQYF.

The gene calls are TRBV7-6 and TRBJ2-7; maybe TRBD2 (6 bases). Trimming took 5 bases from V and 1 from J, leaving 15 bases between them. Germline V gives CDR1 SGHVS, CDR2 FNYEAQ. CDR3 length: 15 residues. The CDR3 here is CASSHGTGESYEQYF. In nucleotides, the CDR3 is TGTGCCAGCAGCCATGGGACGGGGGAATCCTACGAGCAGTACTTC. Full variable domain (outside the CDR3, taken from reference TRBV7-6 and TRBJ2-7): GAGVSQSPRYKVTKRGQDVALRCDPISGHVSLYWYRQALGQGPEFLTYFNYEAQQDKSGLPNDRFSAERPEGSISTLTIQRTEQRDSAMYRCASSHGTGESYEQYFGPGTRLTVT.

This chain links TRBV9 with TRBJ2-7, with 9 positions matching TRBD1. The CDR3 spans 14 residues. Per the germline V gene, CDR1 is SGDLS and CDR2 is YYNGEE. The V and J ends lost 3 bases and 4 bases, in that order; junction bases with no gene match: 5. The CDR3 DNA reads TGTGCCAGCAGCGGACGGGACAGGGTGTACGAGCAGTACTTC. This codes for CASSGRDRVYEQYF.